The clone carrying this TCR beta chain was counted only a few times. The sample is drawn from a study of identical twins. The CDR3 is made up of 13 amino acids. J was trimmed by 7 bases and V by 5 bases; bases with no gene match: 4. Germline V CDR1 and CDR2: LGHDT, YNNKEL (reference sequence). TCRdb re-called the 5' RACE reads with MiXCR, one entry per CDR3 protein. Among about 720,000 distinct CDR3 sequences, 15% to 20% were seen once, and the ten largest hold roughly 13%. In addition, the sample was reused for a study of T cells expressing NK-cell markers.

Sequencing input: PBMCs. The sequence was obtained from a woman younger than 30 in good health. The chain uses TRBV3-1 and TRBJ2-1, with 8 bases lining up with TRBD1. Here the CDR3 reads CASSGQGLNEQFF. The CDR3 coding sequence is TGTGCCAGCAGCGGACAGGGTCTTAATGAGCAGTTCTTC.